Following are 12 T cell receptor beta chains from one sample sequenced in a study of CD8+ T cells in alopecia areata. Reverse transcribed after extraction, RNA yielded cDNA as the sequencing template. TCRdb keeps only in-frame clones here, not all; method: immunoSEQ multiplex PCR. Here the sample spans some 170,000 clones, just over 65% being singletons. Here the sequenced sample was CD8+ T cells sorted from blood, taken at week 0. These TCRs come from a human donor with alopecia areata.

This clone was detected once. Other DNA sequences in the same sample also yield this CDR3. This rearrangement joins TRBV19 to TRBJ1-5; the D is unclear. From germline, CDR1 is LNHDA and CDR2 SQIVND (reference sequence). V lost 3 bases, J lost 6 bases, and 6 bases lay in between. The CDR3 covers 12 residues. In DNA, the CDR3 is TGTGCCAGTAGTATTGGGAGTCAGCCCCAGCATTTT. It yields the protein CASSIGSQPQHF.

V is TRBV9 and J is TRBJ2-1; TRBD1 aligns across 8 bases. The CDR3 totals 16 residues. From germline, CDR1 is SGDLS and CDR2 YYNGEE. The junction had 13 bases not matched to a gene; V was cut back by 3 bases and J by 8 bases. The CDR3 nucleotides are TGTGCCAGCAGCGCTTCCACCGGGGGACAGGTGCATGAGCAGTTCTTC. This gives the protein CASSASTGGQVHEQFF.

The rearrangement joins TRBV4-1 to TRBJ2-7, with 7 bases identical to TRBD1. Trimming removed 4 bases from V and 3 bases from J; junction bases left unmatched: 6. Germline CDR1 reads MGHRA; CDR2 reads YSYEKL. CDR3 length: 14 amino acids. This chain's CDR3 is CASSLWTGNYEQYF. The CDR3, as DNA: TGCGCCAGCAGCCTCTGGACAGGCAACTACGAGCAGTACTTC.

The chain couples TRBV10-3 to TRBJ2-5; no clear D. Trimming took 2 bases from V and 5 from J, leaving 9 bases between them. The CDR3 runs 13 residues. Germline V lookup: CDR1 ENHRY, CDR2 SYGVKD. The CDR3 loop reads CAISETDGETQYF. CDR3 bases: TGTGCCATCAGTGAGACGGACGGGGAGACCCAGTACTTC.

This clone has more than one count but fewer than ten. For the CDR3, the DNA is TGTGCCAGCGAGGGGTCCGGCTACGAGCAGTACTTC. Amino acid sequence: CASEGSGYEQYF. This chain joins TRBV6-5 and TRBJ2-7, with D perhaps given as TRBD1 or TRBD2 (5 bases each). CDR3 length: 12 residues. The V and J ends lost 8 bases and 3 bases respectively, with 11 bases between them. Germline CDR1 reads MNHEY; CDR2 reads SVGAGI.

The CDR3, as DNA: TGCAGCGTTGTAGGGGGGAAGGGGACGCAGTATTTT. Translating it yields CSVVGGKGTQYF. The chain couples TRBV29-1 to TRBJ2-3; D is possibly TRBD1 or TRBD2 (6 bases each). V lost 4 bases and J lost 9, with 14 bases in between. The CDR3 length is 12 residues. Germline lookup yields CDR1 SQVTM and CDR2 ANQGSEA.

The chain uses TRBV19 and TRBJ1-1; TRBD1 might be the D (5 bases). V lost 4 bases to trimming and J lost 7 bases, with 7 bases between them. This CDR3 region has 11 residues. The V gene's germline CDR1 is LNHDA and CDR2 SQIVND (reference sequence). The CDR3 DNA follows: TGTGCCAGTAGTACTACAGGTGAAGCTTTCTTT. Translating gives CASSTTGEAFF.

This chain uses TRBV6-5 with TRBJ2-6; no firm D call. There are 15 residues in the CDR3. The germline V and J ends were trimmed by 6 bases and 6 bases, with 15 bases remaining between them. The germline CDR1 and CDR2 sequences are MNHEY and SVGAGI. The CDR3 nucleotides are TGTGCCAGCAGCCCTCGCACTGCTCTGGCCAACGTCCTGACTTTC. Its translation is CASSPRTALANVLTF.

The CDR3 coding sequence is TGTGCCAGCAGTTTAATCCCCATGACCCAGTACTTC. Amino acid sequence: CASSLIPMTQYF. V and J are TRBV27 and TRBJ2-5, with D unresolved. Between the trimmed V and J ends, which lost 2 bases and 7 bases, there was a span of 8 bases. This CDR3 contains 12 residues. The germline gives CDR1 MNHEY, CDR2 SMNVEV (reference sequence).

V is TRBV9 and J is TRBJ1-2, with D maybe TRBD1 (5 bases). This CDR3 region has 12 residues. Looked up from germline, CDR1 is SGDLS and CDR2 is YYNGEE. V lost 3 bases, J lost 8 bases, and 11 bases lay in between. The CDR3 region is CASSGPREGYTF. CDR3 DNA: TGTGCCAGCAGCGGCCCCAGGGAGGGCTACACCTTC.

This rearrangement joins TRBV29-1 to TRBJ2-1; D remains ambiguous. Germline V CDR1 and CDR2: SQVTM, ANQGSEA. The CDR3 totals 12 residues. V lost 7 bases to trimming and J lost 6 bases, with 13 bases between them. CDR3 coding DNA: TGCAGCGCTTCTAAATGGGGCAATGAGCAGTTCTTC. It is translated as CSASKWGNEQFF.

This clone was counted only a few times. CDR3 loop: CAISELSDTQYF. The DNA for the CDR3 is TGTGCCATCAGTGAGTTATCTGATACGCAGTATTTT. The V gene is TRBV10-3, the J gene TRBJ2-3; D is uncertain. The CDR3 totals 12 residues. Trimming removed 1 base at V and 6 bases at J, with 5 bases between. CDR1 is ENHRY and CDR2 is SYGVKD in the germline V gene.